One sample yielded the 3 T cell receptor beta chains listed below, sequenced in a study of breast tumors, draining lymph nodes, adjacent tissues. Breast cancer patients provided tissue from their axillary draining lymph nodes. MiXCR, run by TCRdb on the multiplex PCR reads, gives a single entry per CDR3 protein. The sample yields about 230,000 distinct CDR3 sequences, approximately 29% seen once. The material sequenced was axillary lymph node tissue. These receptors all stem from a female donor with breast cancer. Some clones in this sample may be carry-over from other donors' samples.

This clonotype came up many times. This chain joins TRBV12-3 or TRBV12-4 and TRBJ1-6; D ambiguous. Trimming removed 7 bases from V and 9 bases from J, with 31 bases in between. The CDR3 spans 19 residues. CDR3 sequence reads: CASKSSVTGRTLGFSPLHF. The CDR3 DNA is TGTGCCAGCAAATCCTCAGTAACGGGGAGGACCTTAGGGTTTTCACCCCTCCACTTT.

CDR3 protein: CASSSTGQGGELFF. In DNA, the CDR3 is TGCGCCAGCAGCTCGACGGGACAGGGAGGGGAGCTGTTTTTT. This chain joins TRBV5-1 and TRBJ2-2; 9 nucleotides agree with TRBD1. Germline V gene data show CDR1 as SGHRS and CDR2 as YFSETQ. CDR3 size: 14 residues. The ends lost 3 bases at V and 8 bases at J; junction bases unmatched: 5.

J is TRBJ1-1 and V is TRBV19; D gene uncertain. This CDR3 contains 15 residues. Germline V gene lookup returns CDR1 LNHDA and CDR2 SQIVND (reference sequence). V lost 3 bases and J 8 bases, leaving 19 bases between the germline ends. CDR3 bases: TGTGCCAGTAGTATGGCGGCCGCCGGTAGCATAGAAGCTTTCTTT. Its translation: CASSMAAAGSIEAFF.